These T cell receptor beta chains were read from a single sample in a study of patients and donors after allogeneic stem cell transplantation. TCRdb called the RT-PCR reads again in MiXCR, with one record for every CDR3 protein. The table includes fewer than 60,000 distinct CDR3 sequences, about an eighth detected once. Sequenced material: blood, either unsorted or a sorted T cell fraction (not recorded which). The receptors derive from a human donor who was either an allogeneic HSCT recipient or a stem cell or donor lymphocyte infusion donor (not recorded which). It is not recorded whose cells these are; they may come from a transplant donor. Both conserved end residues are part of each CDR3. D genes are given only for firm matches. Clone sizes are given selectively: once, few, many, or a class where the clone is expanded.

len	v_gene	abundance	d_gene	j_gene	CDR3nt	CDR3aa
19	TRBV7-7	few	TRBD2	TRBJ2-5	TGTGCTAGCAGCTTAGCGGGGGGGCGACTAGCGGGAGGCCAAGAGACCCAGTACTTC	CASSLAGGRLAGGQETQYF
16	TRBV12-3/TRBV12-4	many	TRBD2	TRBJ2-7	TGTGCCAGCAGCAAAAGACTAGCGCAGTGGAACTACGAGCAGTACTTC	CASSKRLAQWNYEQYF
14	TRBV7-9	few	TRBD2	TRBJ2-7	TGTGCCAGCAGCTTGTCCGGGACTAGCTACGAGCAGTACTTC	CASSLSGTSYEQYF
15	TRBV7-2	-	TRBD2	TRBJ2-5	TGTGCCAGCAGCCCCCAACTAGCGGCCCAAGAGACCCAGTACTTC	CASSPQLAAQETQYF
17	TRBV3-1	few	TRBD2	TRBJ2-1	TGTGCCAGCAGCCTGGGGACTAGCGTCTTGAGGGGGAATGAGCAGTTCTTC	CASSLGTSVLRGNEQFF
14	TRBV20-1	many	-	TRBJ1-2	TGCAGTGCTGAAACAGGGATCTCTCGGTATGGCTACACCTTC	CSAETGISRYGYTF
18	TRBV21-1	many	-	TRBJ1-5	TGTGCCAGCAGCAAGGGTTGGCAGGGGACGATCGGGAATCAGCCCCAGCATTTT	CASSKGWQGTIGNQPQHF
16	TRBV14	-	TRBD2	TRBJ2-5	TGTGCCAGCAGCCTCATAGGGGGACTAGCGGGAGAGACCCAGTACTTC	CASSLIGGLAGETQYF
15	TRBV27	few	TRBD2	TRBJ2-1	TGTGCCAGCAGTTTAGGAGCGGGAGCCTACAATGAGCAGTTCTTC	CASSLGAGAYNEQFF
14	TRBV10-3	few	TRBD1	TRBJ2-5	TGTGCCATCAGTGGGACAGGGAGGCAAGAGACCCAGTACTTC	CAISGTGRQETQYF
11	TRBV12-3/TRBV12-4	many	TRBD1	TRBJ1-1	TGTGCCAGCAGAGACAGGGAGGAAGCTTTCTTT	CASRDREEAFF
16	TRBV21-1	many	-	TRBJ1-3	TGTGCCAGCAGCAAAGAGGAGGGGCTGGGAGGAAACACCATATATTTT	CASSKEEGLGGNTIYF
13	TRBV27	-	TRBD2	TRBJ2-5	TGTGCCAGCAGTATAGCGGGAGGGGAGACCCAGTACTTC	CASSIAGGETQYF
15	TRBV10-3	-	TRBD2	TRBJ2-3	TGTGCCATCGGGGGACTAGCGGGAGCGCGGGATACGCAGTATTTT	CAIGGLAGARDTQYF
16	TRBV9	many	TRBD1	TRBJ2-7	TGTGCCAGCAGCCCGGACTGGACAGGGGAGACCTACGAGCAGTACTTC	CASSPDWTGETYEQYF
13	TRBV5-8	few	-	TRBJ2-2	TGTGCCAGCAGCGCATACTCCTCCGGGGAGCTGTTTTTT	CASSAYSSGELFF
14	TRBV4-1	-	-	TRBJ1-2	TGCGCCAGCAGCCAAGAGAACGTTAACTATGGCTACACCTTC	CASSQENVNYGYTF
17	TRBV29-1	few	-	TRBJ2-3	TGCAGCGTTGAGCGTCCCTCCTCCCTAGAAAACACAGATACGCAGTATTTT	CSVERPSSLENTDTQYF
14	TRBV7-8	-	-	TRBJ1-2	TGTGCCAGCAGCACCGGGACGGGTCCCTATGGCTACACCTTC	CASSTGTGPYGYTF
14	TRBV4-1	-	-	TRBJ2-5	TGCGCCAGCAGCCAAGCCGACCTCCAAGAGACCCAGTACTTC	CASSQADLQETQYF
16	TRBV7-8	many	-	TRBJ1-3	TGTGCCAGCGGTCAAGTCGGAGTTATCACTGGAAACACCATATATTTT	CASGQVGVITGNTIYF
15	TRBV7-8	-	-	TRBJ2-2	TGTGCCAGCAGCTTAGTACGGCCAAACACCGGGGAGCTGTTTTTT	CASSLVRPNTGELFF
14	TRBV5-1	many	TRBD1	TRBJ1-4	TGCGCCAGCAGCCCGGGACAGAATAATGAAAAACTGTTTTTT	CASSPGQNNEKLFF
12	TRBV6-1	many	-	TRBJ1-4	TGTGCCAGCAGGGGCGACGGTGAAAAACTGTTTTTT	CASRGDGEKLFF
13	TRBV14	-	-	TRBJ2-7	TGTGCCAGCAGCCAAGTAGGGTACCACGAGCAGTACTTC	CASSQVGYHEQYF
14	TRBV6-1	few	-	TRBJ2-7	TGTGCCAGCGGGGACAACCGTGGGTCCTACGAGCAGTACTTC	CASGDNRGSYEQYF
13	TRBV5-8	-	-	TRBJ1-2	TGTGCCAGCAGCTGGGACGCAAACTATGGCTACACCTTC	CASSWDANYGYTF
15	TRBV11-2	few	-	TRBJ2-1	TGTGCCAGCAGCTTAGTACGGGAAGGCTACAATGAGCAGTTCTTC	CASSLVREGYNEQFF
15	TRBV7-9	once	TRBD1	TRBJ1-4	TGTGCCAGCAGCTTCACAGGGGGCGCGAGGGAAAAACTGTTTTTT	CASSFTGGAREKLFF
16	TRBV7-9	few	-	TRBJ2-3	TGTGCCAGCAGCTTATTCATAACAGCAAGCACAGATACGCAGTATTTT	CASSLFITASTDTQYF
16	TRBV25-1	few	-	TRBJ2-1	TGTGCCAGCAGTGCCCACCTCGGGCGGTCCTACAATGAGCAGTTCTTC	CASSAHLGRSYNEQFF
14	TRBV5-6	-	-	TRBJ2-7	TGTGCCAGCAGCTTTCTACAGGATGCCTACGAGCAGTACTTC	CASSFLQDAYEQYF
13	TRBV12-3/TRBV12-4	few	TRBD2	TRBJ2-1	TGTGCCAGCAGAGCGGGAGGCAACAATGAGCAGTTCTTC	CASRAGGNNEQFF
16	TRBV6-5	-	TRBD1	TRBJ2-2	TGTGCCAGCAGTTACTCGATAATCAGGGGGTCCGGGGAGCTGTTTTTT	CASSYSIIRGSGELFF
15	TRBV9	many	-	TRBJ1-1	TGTGCCAGCAGCGTAAATTTCGAGGGGGGACGGGAAGCTTTCTTT	CASSVNFEGGREAFF
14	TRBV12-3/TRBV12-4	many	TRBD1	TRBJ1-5	TGTGCCAGCAGTGTCGGGGACAGGGGGCGTCCCCAGCATTTT	CASSVGDRGRPQHF
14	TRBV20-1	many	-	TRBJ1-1	TGCAGTGCCGCCGGGGTGTGGGGGGACACTGAAGCTTTCTTT	CSAAGVWGDTEAFF
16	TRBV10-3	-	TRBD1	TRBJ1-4	TGTGCCATCAGCGGGACAGGGGGAGCAACTAATGAAAAACTGTTTTTT	CAISGTGGATNEKLFF
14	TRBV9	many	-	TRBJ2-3	TGTGCCAGCAGCGTAGCGGGGTCGACAGATACGCAGTATTTT	CASSVAGSTDTQYF
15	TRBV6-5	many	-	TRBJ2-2	TGTGCCACCCGAACCGATCTCTGGAACACCGGGGAGCTGTTTTTT	CATRTDLWNTGELFF
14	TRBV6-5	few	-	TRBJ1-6	TGTGCCAGCAGCCCGGGACTTTCTAATTCACCCCTCCACTTT	CASSPGLSNSPLHF
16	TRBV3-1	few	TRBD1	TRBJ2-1	TGTGCCAGCAGCCAAGATCCTCGGGACAGTTACAATGAGCAGTTCTTC	CASSQDPRDSYNEQFF
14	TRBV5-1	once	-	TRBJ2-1	TGCGCCAGCAGCTTGATTTTTGCTTCCAATGAGCAGTTCTTC	CASSLIFASNEQFF
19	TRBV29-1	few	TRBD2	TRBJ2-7	TGCAGCGTTGAAGTCGAAGGGGATGGGACTAGCGGGTTCTCCTACGAGCAGTACTTC	CSVEVEGDGTSGFSYEQYF
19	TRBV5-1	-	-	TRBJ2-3	TGCGCCAGCAGCCCCGGGCGACAGCCGCCTGGATTTAGCACAGATACGCAGTATTTT	CASSPGRQPPGFSTDTQYF
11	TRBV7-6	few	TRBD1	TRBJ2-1	TGTGCCACCAGGACAGGGAATGAGCAGTTCTTC	CATRTGNEQFF
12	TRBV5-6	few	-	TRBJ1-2	TGTGCCAGCAGCTCTGGGAGTTATGGCTACACCTTC	CASSSGSYGYTF
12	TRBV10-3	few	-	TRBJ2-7	TGTGCCATCAAGTCGTCCTCCTACGAGCAGTACTTC	CAIKSSSYEQYF
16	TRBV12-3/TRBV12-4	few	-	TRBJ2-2	TGTGCCAGCAGTTTAGCGATCGGGACCGGAAATCGGGAGCTGTTTTTT	CASSLAIGTGNRELFF
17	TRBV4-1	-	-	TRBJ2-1	TGCGCCAGCAGCCAAGGGGGGTCGGGCCTGGCCTACAATGAGCAGTTCTTC	CASSQGGSGLAYNEQFF
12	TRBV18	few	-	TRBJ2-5	TGTGCCAGCTCACCAGGTGGGGAGACCCAGTACTTC	CASSPGGETQYF
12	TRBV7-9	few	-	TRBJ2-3	TGTGCCAGCAGCTCATACACAGATACGCAGTATTTT	CASSSYTDTQYF
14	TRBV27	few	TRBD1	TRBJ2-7	TGTGCCAGCAGTTTTGGGGACAGGGACTACGAGCAGTACTTC	CASSFGDRDYEQYF
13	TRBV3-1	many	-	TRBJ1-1	TGTGCCAGCAGCCGGGCCTCAAACACTGAAGCTTTCTTT	CASSRASNTEAFF
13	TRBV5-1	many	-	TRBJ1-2	TGCGCCAGCAGCTTGGTTGAAAACTATGGCTACACCTTC	CASSLVENYGYTF
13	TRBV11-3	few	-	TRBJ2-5	TGTGCCAGCAGCTACGGACTAAGCGAGACCCAGTACTTC	CASSYGLSETQYF
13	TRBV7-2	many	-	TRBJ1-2	TGTGCCAGCAGCTTAGGGGGTTGTTATGGCTACACCTTC	CASSLGGCYGYTF
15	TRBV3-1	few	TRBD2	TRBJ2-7	TGTGCCAGCAGCCAAGTTGCGGGAGACCCCTACGAGCAGTACTTC	CASSQVAGDPYEQYF
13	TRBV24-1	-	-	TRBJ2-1	TGTGCCACCCAACACAGGGATGTCCCTGAGCAGTTCTTC	CATQHRDVPEQFF
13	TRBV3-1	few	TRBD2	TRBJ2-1	TGTGCAAGCCAGGGCGGGAGAACCAATGAGCAGTTCTTC	CASQGGRTNEQFF